The present entry profiles one TCR beta chain with its context. Antigen specificity is unknown. Clones were read by immunoSEQ multiplex PCR, and TCRdb kept only the in-frame ones, dropping some. Among fewer than 1 million clones listed, roughly 96% were seen once. The CDR3 totals 15 residues. Germline V CDR1 and CDR2: MGHRA, YSYEKL. V was shortened by 0 bases and J by 2 bases, with 10 bases between the two germline ends. The sample originates from a study of shared clonotypes between healthy human individuals. The study's findings and limits: Rarefaction exposed incomplete sorted-subset sequencing despite large depth. The naive CD4 repertoires of a few donors were compared, and approximately 5.3% of clonotypes were shared.

Only CD45RO-negative cells positively selected for CCR7 counted as naive CD8 cells, so terminally differentiated effector memory CD45RA+ cells were excluded. This receptor was identified in a young man in good health. V is TRBV4-1 and J is TRBJ1-1; weak D call: TRBD1 (5 bases). Sequencing was carried out using naive CD8+ T cells sorted from blood. The DNA of the CDR3 is TGCGCCAGCAGCCAAGACGGGGCACCCAACACTGAAGCTTTCTTT. Its protein is CASSQDGAPNTEAFF.